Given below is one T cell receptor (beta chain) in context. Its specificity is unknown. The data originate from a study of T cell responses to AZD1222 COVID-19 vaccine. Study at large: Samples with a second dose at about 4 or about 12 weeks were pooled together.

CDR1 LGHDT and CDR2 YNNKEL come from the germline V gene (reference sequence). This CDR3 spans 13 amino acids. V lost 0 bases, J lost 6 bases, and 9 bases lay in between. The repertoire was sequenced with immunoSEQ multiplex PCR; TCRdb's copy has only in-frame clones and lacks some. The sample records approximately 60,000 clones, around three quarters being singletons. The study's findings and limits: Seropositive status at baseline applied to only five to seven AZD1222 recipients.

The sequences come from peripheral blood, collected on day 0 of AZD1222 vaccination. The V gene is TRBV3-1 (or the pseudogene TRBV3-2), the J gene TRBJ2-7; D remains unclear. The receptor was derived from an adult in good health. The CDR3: CASSQDIGFEQYF. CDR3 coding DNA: TGTGCCAGCAGCCAAGATATTGGGTTCGAGCAGTACTTC.